These 29 T cell receptor beta chains were sequenced from one sample in a study of human T cells and chemical hapten exposure. Time point meaning: patch test 2, 6 weeks after DPC sensitization. Documented treatment: therapeutic diphenylcyclopropenone sensitization with weekly scalp DPC. One entry per CDR3 protein results from TCRdb running MiXCR on the RACE reads. Of approximately 96,000 distinct CDR3 sequences listed, about 9.3% were seen once; the top ten hold about 2%. The sample consisted of whole blood, taken in connection with sensitization to the hapten diphenylcyclopropenone (DPC). These receptors were collected from a woman aged 40 to 49 with alopecia areata. Some clones in this sample may be carry-over from other donors' samples.

This clonotype was detected many times. V and J are TRBV6-6 and TRBJ1-1; perhaps TRBD1 as D (5 bases). The length of the CDR3 is 14 residues. V was cut by 2 bases and J by 4 bases, with 11 bases left in between. Germline assignment: CDR1 MNHNY and CDR2 SVGAGI (reference sequence). CDR3 sequence reads: CASSYGGSSTEAFF. In DNA, the CDR3 is TGTGCCAGCAGTTACGGGGGTTCGAGCACTGAAGCTTTCTTT.

The V and J genes are TRBV6-5 and TRBJ2-3, with 9 bases lining up with TRBD2. V shed 8 bases and J 3 bases; nucleotides not matched to a gene: 3. Germline V gene sequence: CDR1 MNHEY, CDR2 SVGAGI. CDR3 length equals 13 residues. In nucleotides, the CDR3 is TGTGCCAGCGTGGCGGGAGGGACAGATACGCAGTATTTT. This gives the protein CASVAGGTDTQYF.

This clonotype was observed a few times. This sequence joins TRBV7-2 and TRBJ2-7; unclear D gene. The CDR3 spans 14 residues. Trimming removed 1 base from V and 2 bases from J, with 9 bases in between. The germline V gene encodes CDR1 SGHTA and CDR2 FQGNSA. The CDR3 nucleotides are TGTGCCAGCAGCTTAGTCGGCATCCCCTACGAGCAGTACTTC. It specifies CASSLVGIPYEQYF.

This chain uses TRBV6-2 or TRBV6-3 with TRBJ2-7; either TRBD1 or TRBD2 may fit D (6 bases each). In germline, CDR1 is MNHEY, CDR2 SVGEGT. V lost 8 bases, J lost 3 bases, and 17 bases lay in between. The CDR3 covers 14 residues. This CDR3 reads CASCRTGGVYEQYF. CDR3 DNA: TGTGCCAGCTGCCGAACCGGGGGCGTCTACGAGCAGTACTTC.

This clonotype was counted a few times. This rearrangement joins TRBV27 to TRBJ1-1, with D perhaps TRBD1 (5 bases). Trimming left V 8 bases short and J 4 bases short, with 20 bases between. Germline assignment: CDR1 MNHEY and CDR2 SMNVEV (reference sequence). The CDR3 consists of 15 residues. The CDR3 spells CASAPSGLRATEAFF. The CDR3 nucleotides read TGTGCCAGCGCCCCTTCGGGGCTGCGGGCCACTGAAGCTTTCTTT.

The sample holds many counts of this clonotype. The chain carries TRBV20-1 and TRBJ2-3; weak D call: TRBD1 (6 bases). The germline gives CDR1 DFQATT, CDR2 SNEGSKA (reference sequence). The V gene lost 6 bases and the J gene lost 2 bases, with 15 bases spanning the gap. The CDR3 runs to 14 residues. The CDR3 sequence is CSALKTGTTDTQYF. DNA for the CDR3: TGCAGTGCGCTCAAGACAGGAACCACAGATACGCAGTATTTT.

The CDR3 nucleotides read TGTGCCAGCACCATTCTAGCGGGAGGCGTTGATGAGCAGTTCTTC. It translates to CASTILAGGVDEQFF. The J gene is TRBJ2-1, the V gene TRBV9, with 11 bases matching TRBD2. Germline trimming cut 6 bases from V and 8 bases from J; bases unmatched to any gene: 10. The germline CDR1 and CDR2 sequences are SGDLS and YYNGEE. The CDR3 has 15 amino acids.

This clonotype was recorded at least ten times. The gene calls are TRBV28 and TRBJ1-5; D remains ambiguous. CDR1 is MDHEN, CDR2 SYDVKM, per germline. The CDR3 consists of 17 residues. V was trimmed by 4 bases and J by 6 bases, leaving 22 bases between them. CDR3 sequence (DNA): TGTGCCAGCAGTTCGGCCGTGGGCAGCCGTTTGGGTCAGCCCCAGCATTTT. Amino acid sequence: CASSSAVGSRLGQPQHF.

This clonotype has a count of ten or more. This rearrangement joins TRBV28 to TRBJ2-2; D is perhaps TRBD1 or TRBD2 (5 bases each). V lost 2 bases and J lost 1, with 5 bases in between. The germline gives CDR1 MDHEN, CDR2 SYDVKM. The CDR3 loop spans 14 amino acids. CDR3 DNA sequence: TGTGCCAGCAGTTTAGGGGGGAACACCGGGGAGCTGTTTTTT. It translates to CASSLGGNTGELFF.

Comments on this clonotype: A read error is possible here, since a much larger clone lies one base away. Lacking the conserved final phenylalanine or tryptophan, this CDR3 likely reflects a read error. The V and J genes are TRBV28 and TRBJ2-2; D assignment may be TRBD1 or TRBD2 (5 bases each). The CDR3 sequence is 13 residues long. The germline V gene encodes CDR1 MDHEN and CDR2 SYDVKM. CDR3 coding DNA: TGTGCATCAGGGACCACTCACACCGGGGAGCTGTTTTTA. This gives the protein CASGTTHTGELFL.

This clonotype was picked up a small number of times. This sequence joins TRBV10-3 and TRBJ1-1; 10 bases fit TRBD1. The CDR3 runs 18 residues. Germline V gene data show CDR1 as ENHRY and CDR2 as SYGVKD. Trimming cost V 6 bases and J 1 base; bases outside gene matches: 14. This CDR3 reads CAIRSSTGGAGSNTEAFF. The DNA of the CDR3 is TGTGCCATCAGATCGTCGACAGGGGGCGCGGGGTCGAACACTGAAGCTTTCTTT.

This clonotype appeared many times. The V and J genes are TRBV18 and TRBJ1-2, with 12 bases aligning to TRBD1. V dropped 11 bases and J dropped 8; count of bases not matched to a gene: 15. This CDR3 has 15 residues. Germline V gives CDR1 KGHSH, CDR2 LQKENI. CDR3 sequence reads: CAGGLGTGGAQGYTF. The CDR3 coding sequence is TGTGCCGGTGGACTCGGGACAGGGGGCGCTCAAGGCTACACCTTC.

The sample holds a few counts of this clonotype. This chain links TRBV5-8 with TRBJ2-1; D assignment may be TRBD1 or TRBD2 (5 bases each). The ends were cut back, 4 bases at V and 3 bases at J, with 17 bases in the middle. The CDR3 contains 16 residues. Germline V lookup: CDR1 SGHTS, CDR2 YDEGEE. CDR3 coding DNA: TGTGCCAGCAGCCTCTTTGAGGGGCAACTCTACAATGAGCAGTTCTTC. Amino acid sequence: CASSLFEGQLYNEQFF.

The rearrangement joins TRBV7-2 to TRBJ2-7; 7 bases fit TRBD2. Looked up from germline, CDR1 is SGHTA and CDR2 is FQGNSA. V shed 5 bases and J 4 bases; nucleotides not matched to a gene: 8. There are 14 residues in the CDR3. The CDR3 here is CASSPGPSGYEQYF. The CDR3 coding sequence is TGTGCCAGCAGCCCTGGCCCTAGCGGTTACGAGCAGTACTTC.

The chain links TRBV20-1 to TRBJ2-1, with D possibly called TRBD1 or TRBD2 (5 bases each). CDR1 DFQATT and CDR2 SNEGSKA come from the germline V gene (reference sequence). The CDR3 loop spans 11 amino acids. V was cut by 6 bases and J by 12 bases, with 15 bases left in between. The CDR3 loop reads CSAPVGERQFF. The CDR3 DNA reads as TGCAGTGCCCCGGTAGGGGAGCGGCAGTTCTTC.

This clonotype was recorded at least ten times. V usage is TRBV6-2 or TRBV6-3 and J usage is TRBJ1-1; TRBD1 matches at 8 bases. Germline values: CDR1 MNHEY, CDR2 SVGEGT. CDR3 size: 14 residues. Unmatched junction bases numbered 4, after V lost 6 bases and J lost 1 base. Here the CDR3 reads CASRSGTGNTEAFF. The CDR3 DNA follows: TGTGCCAGCAGGTCCGGGACAGGGAACACTGAAGCTTTCTTT.

This clonotype was seen a handful of times. V usage is TRBV20-1 and J usage is TRBJ1-3; 7 bases align to TRBD1. This CDR3 region has 12 residues. The germline gives CDR1 DFQATT, CDR2 SNEGSKA (reference sequence). V trimming: 5 bases; J trimming: 4 bases; junction bases outside the gene matches: 2. CDR3 in DNA: TGCAGTGCTCGGACAGGAGGAAACACCATATATTTT. It codes for CSARTGGNTIYF.

This clonotype was counted between two and nine times. The genes are TRBV7-2 and TRBJ1-1; TRBD1 aligns across 7 bases. CDR1 is SGHTA and CDR2 is FQGNSA in the germline V gene. After removal of 1 base from V and 0 bases from J, the junction contained 8 bases not matched to a gene. The CDR3 runs 17 residues. The CDR3 protein is CASSLGQVRGMNTEAFF. Here the CDR3 DNA reads TGTGCCAGCAGCTTAGGACAGGTCAGGGGGATGAACACTGAAGCTTTCTTT.

The rearrangement joins TRBV20-1 to TRBJ1-4, with 8 bases lining up with TRBD1. Germline CDR1 DFQATT, CDR2 SNEGSKA (reference sequence). With V trimmed by 6 bases and J by 1 base, 4 bases remained unmatched. This CDR3 has 14 residues. CDR3 amino acids: CSARGQGTNEKLFF. CDR3 DNA: TGCAGTGCCCGAGGACAGGGAACTAATGAAAAACTGTTTTTT.

This clonotype was counted at least ten times. The chain recombines TRBV20-1 with TRBJ1-3, with D possibly TRBD1 on 5 matching bases. V was trimmed by 6 bases and J by 0 bases, leaving 15 bases between them. CDR1 DFQATT and CDR2 SNEGSKA come from the germline V gene (reference sequence). This CDR3 is built from 15 residues. CDR3 sequence: CSASDQGHSGNTIYF. In DNA, the CDR3 is TGCAGTGCCAGTGACCAGGGCCACTCTGGAAACACCATATATTTT.

For the CDR3, the DNA is TGTGCCAGCAGCCCCTCTAGCGGGAGCTTCGGAGAGACCCAGTACTTC. Protein: CASSPSSGSFGETQYF. The V gene is TRBV7-2, the J gene TRBJ2-5; TRBD2 aligns across 10 bases. V shed 5 bases and J 4 bases; nucleotides not matched to a gene: 10. Per germline, CDR1 SGHTA and CDR2 FQGNSA. The CDR3 runs 16 residues. Based on the CDR3 plus reference TRBV7-2 and TRBJ2-5, the full variable domain is GAGVSQSPSNKVTEKGKDVELRCDPISGHTALYWYRQSLGQGLEFLIYFQGNSAPDKSGLPSDRFSAERTGGSVSTLTIQRTQQEDSAVYLCASSPSSGSFGETQYFGPGTRLLVL.

The gene calls are TRBV6-1 and TRBJ2-7; unclear D gene. This CDR3 comprises 15 residues. CDR1 is MNHNS and CDR2 is SASEGT in the germline V gene. The V gene lost 0 bases and the J gene lost 9 bases, with 18 bases spanning the gap. CDR3: CASSEALSMWGRQYF. For the CDR3, the DNA is TGTGCCAGCAGTGAAGCGCTGAGTATGTGGGGTAGGCAGTACTTC.

The CDR3 coding sequence is TGTGCCAGCAGCGGCCGGACAGAAATTCCCTACGAGCAGTACTTC. This translates into CASSGRTEIPYEQYF. The rearrangement joins TRBV21-1 to TRBJ2-7; the table assigns TRBD1, which was not confirmed against the DNA. TRBV21-1 is flagged as a pseudogene. CDR3 length: 15 amino acids.

This clonotype was picked up many times. The V gene is TRBV11-2, the J gene TRBJ2-5; TRBD1 agrees at 7 bases. The CDR3 has 14 residues. V dropped 0 bases and J dropped 9; count of bases not matched to a gene: 7. The germline V gene encodes CDR1 SGHAT and CDR2 FQNNGV. CDR3 in DNA: TGTGCCAGCAGCTTAGATCAGGGGGTGATGGCCCAGTACTTC. This codes for CASSLDQGVMAQYF. Full variable domain (remainder filled in from reference TRBV11-2 and TRBJ2-5): EAGVAQSPRYKIIEKRQSVAFWCNPISGHATLYWYQQILGQGPKLLIQFQNNGVVDDSQLPKDRFSAERLKGVDSTLKIQPAKLEDSAVYLCASSLDQGVMAQYFGPGTRLLVL.

This clonotype showed up just a few times. This chain links TRBV6-6 with TRBJ2-4; possible D gene TRBD2, 5 bases. The CDR3 has 14 amino acids. Trimming pared 0 bases from V and 6 bases from J, leaving 9 bases between. In germline, CDR1 is MNHNY, CDR2 SVGAGI (reference sequence). The CDR3 DNA sequence: TGTGCCAGCAGTTACTCAGGAGGCCCAAACATTCAGTACTTC. As protein: CASSYSGGPNIQYF.

This clonotype was observed a handful of times. This rearrangement joins TRBV28 to TRBJ1-2; D unresolved. The germline V gene encodes CDR1 MDHEN and CDR2 SYDVKM. The V end was cut by 7 bases, the J end by 8 bases, with 11 bases between. The CDR3 is 11 residues long. The chain's CDR3 is CASTSAAGYTF. DNA for the CDR3: TGTGCCAGCACCTCAGCGGCCGGCTACACCTTC.

This clonotype has a count of ten or more. The chain recombines TRBV20-1 with TRBJ2-1; no clear D gene. The CDR3 contains 14 residues. V was shortened by 4 bases and J by 1 base, with 11 bases between the two germline ends. From germline, CDR1 is DFQATT and CDR2 SNEGSKA (reference sequence). The CDR3 region is CSANPERSYNEQFF. The CDR3 DNA follows: TGCAGTGCTAATCCGGAGCGATCCTACAATGAGCAGTTCTTC.

This clonotype was seen just once. A much larger clone differs by one base, so this may be a read error. The chain employs TRBV5-1 and TRBJ1-1; D might be TRBD1 (5 bases). CDR3 length equals 16 residues. V was clipped by 0 bases and J by 1 base, with 13 bases between them. Germline V gene sequence: CDR1 SGHRS, CDR2 YFSETQ. The CDR3 DNA reads TGCGCCAGCAGCTTGGAGGCAGGGTGGTCGAACACTGAAGCTTTCTTT. Translating it yields CASSLEAGWSNTEAFF.

The sample holds many counts of this clonotype. The chain carries TRBV7-9 and TRBJ2-6; the match to TRBD2 covers 7 bases. There are 16 residues in the CDR3. V dropped 1 base and J dropped 2; count of bases not matched to a gene: 2. Germline lookup yields CDR1 SEHNR and CDR2 FQNEAQ (reference sequence). CDR3 bases: TGTGCCAGCAGCTTAGTGGCGGGGGCTGGGGCCAACGTCCTGACTTTC. It translates to CASSLVAGAGANVLTF.